The 6 T cell receptor beta chains below come from one sample, sequenced in a study of blood T cell repertoires in COVID-19. Measured with immunoSEQ multiplex PCR; TCRdb has only the in-frame clones, and not every one. The profile shows 47,000 or so clones, 81% of them singletons. Sequenced material: peripheral blood. All receptors derive from an elderly woman with COVID-19, enrolled during active disease.

The chain recombines TRBV14 with TRBJ1-1; possible D gene TRBD1, 6 bases. Per the germline V gene, CDR1 is SGHDN and CDR2 is FVKESK. This CDR3 comprises 15 residues. Trimming stripped 1 base from V and 4 bases from J, with 13 bases between. This CDR3 reads CASSQVAGVVTEAFF. The CDR3 coding sequence is TGTGCCAGCAGCCAAGTAGCAGGGGTGGTCACTGAAGCTTTCTTT.

This clone was recorded a few times. The rearrangement uses TRBV19 and TRBJ2-7; TRBD1 might be the D (6 bases). From germline, CDR1 is LNHDA and CDR2 SQIVND (reference sequence). The CDR3 spans 14 residues. V was pared by 5 bases and J by 5 bases, with 16 bases between. CDR3 DNA sequence: TGTGCCAGTAGTCAGAGGCAGGGGTTCCACGAGCAGTACTTC. It yields the protein CASSQRQGFHEQYF.

This clone has a handful of counts. The chain has TRBV5-8 and TRBJ2-1, with TRBD1 as a possible D gene (5 bases). This CDR3 spans 12 amino acids. Germline lookup yields CDR1 SGHTS and CDR2 YDEGEE. V was shortened by 5 bases and J by 7 bases, with 10 bases between the two germline ends. The CDR3 DNA reads as TGTGCCAGCAGGCCCAGGGAAAATGAGCAGTTCTTC. Translation: CASRPRENEQFF.

The V call is TRBV6-5, the J call TRBJ2-7, with D maybe TRBD2 (7 bases). The CDR3 contains 16 residues. The V and J ends lost 2 bases and 0 bases respectively, with 14 bases between them. Germline loops: CDR1 MNHEY, CDR2 SVGAGI. In DNA, the CDR3 is TGTGCCAGCAGTTACGGGGGGGCCGTCTCCTCCTACGAGCAGTACTTC. Amino acid sequence: CASSYGGAVSSYEQYF.

This chain links TRBV30 with TRBJ1-6; D is possibly TRBD1 (6 bases). There are 13 residues in the CDR3. Trimming removed 0 bases from V and 9 bases from J, with 9 bases in between. Germline CDR1 is GTSNPN and CDR2 is SVGIG (reference sequence). CDR3 DNA: TGTGCCTGGAGTGTACTGGACAGTTCACCCCTCCACTTT. As protein: CAWSVLDSSPLHF. Full variable domain (remainder filled in from reference TRBV30 and TRBJ1-6): SQTIHQWPATLVQPVGSPLSLECTVEGTSNPNLYWYRQAAGRGLQLLFYSVGIGQISSEVPQNLSASRPQDRQFILSSKKLLLSDSGFYLCAWSVLDSSPLHFGNGTRLTVT.

The rearrangement links TRBV24-1 to TRBJ2-3, with 15 bases matching TRBD2. The V segment lost 0 bases and the J segment 14 bases; nucleotides outside the gene matches: 14. This CDR3 has 18 residues. Germline assignment: CDR1 KGHDR and CDR2 SFDVKD. The DNA of the CDR3 is TGTGCCACCAGTGATTTGCAAGGGACTAGCGGGAGGACTCGGCAGTGGTATTTT. Amino acid sequence: CATSDLQGTSGRTRQWYF.